This T cell receptor (beta chain) was documented in a study of Graves' ophthalmopathy and Graves' hyperthyroidism. CDR3 regions of TCR beta were amplified from RNA transcripts. First-round RT-PCR used HTBI primers; second-round multiplex PCR followed. Each CDR3 protein is one row after TCRdb ran MiXCR on the multiplex PCR reads. The table records roughly 500,000 distinct CDR3 sequences, 14% of them present only once. This clonotype was picked up many times. The antigen remains undetermined. Trimming removed 6 bases from V and 7 bases from J, with 18 bases in between. Germline loops: CDR1 SGHVS, CDR2 FNYEAQ. CDR3 length equals 14 residues. PBMCs had their origin in fresh peripheral blood (more than 9.5 ml). Study outcomes and limitations: Detected in blood as well were most expanded thyroid clonotypes with frequency above 0.001.

The TCR comes from a woman in her twenties or thirties with Graves' ophthalmopathy. Sequences were obtained from blood. J is TRBJ1-1 and V is TRBV7-6; weak D call: TRBD1 (6 bases). In DNA, the CDR3 is TGTGCCAGCAGTTTTGGGGGCCTGAGCGGTGAAGCTTTCTTT. Translated: CASSFGGLSGEAFF.